The entry below describes one T cell receptor (beta chain). Only one count was recorded for this clone. The antigen this receptor binds is unknown. Base qualities are not recorded, but no much larger clone differs from it by a single base. The collaborating institutions used their own protocols to collect whole blood in K2EDTA tubes. For TCRbeta analysis, collaborators shipped samples as frozen whole blood, isolated PBMCs, or DNA extracted from either of those sample types. TCRbeta CDR3 regions were amplified from genomic DNA by means of the immunoSEQ Assay, a bias-controlled multiplex PCR. The original methods were these. Nucleated cell counts per sample were estimated from amplification of reference gene primers within the assay. Sequence reads were collapsed and filtered to measure the absolute abundance of every unique TCRbeta CDR3 rearrangement. Productive Simpson clonality was computed per sample as the square root of Simpson's diversity index over productive rearrangements. TCRdb retrieved this table from immuneACCESS and kept in-frame rearrangements only. Not all clones are present; in checked studies, unresolved V genes account for under half, and no reason is known for the remainder. V and J calls and clone size are as listed in that table; D and trimming were resolved from the DNA. This sample has 110,000 to 150,000 clones in its table, and around 82% of those were observed once. The top ten clonotypes cover less than 4.5% of the sample.

This entry belongs to a study of blood T cell repertoires in COVID-19 (TCRdb year 2020). Looking at the study overall: Collaborator samples came from the United States, Italy and Spain and covered acute and convalescent phases of COVID-19. The prospective study material was composed of cDNA or gDNA derived from T cells, B-cell-depleted T cells, or PBMCs. The dataset comprised deeply sampled blood TCRbeta repertoires from subjects exposed to, actively infected with, or recovered from COVID-19. A freely available public database, intended as a resource for researchers studying the immune response to SARS-CoV-2, is where the repertoires were released. The samples were drawn from two sources: the first 160 participants of the ongoing ImmuneRACE study, and 950 to 1,500 subjects contributed by 6 global collaborators. Nearly every sample came with metadata listing a de-identified subject ID, COVID-19 status, age in years and sex. Where available, HLA class I and class II types were taken from metadata supplied by the sample provider and were not determined by assay-based typing.

V ends up 6 bases short and J 0 bases short, with an unmatched junction base count of 5. CDR1 and CDR2 are drawn from the germline V gene (reference sequence): SEHNR, FQNEAQ. The CDR3 covers 15 residues, taking in both the cysteine and the phenylalanine. Here the CDR3 DNA is all that survives: 45 bases in frame from base 1. The investigation overall reported the following: The quantity of clinical and demographic metadata differed by source and by participant and was supplied without curation.

The sequenced material came from peripheral blood. This receptor was identified in a man in his sixties with acute or convalescent COVID-19. The chain joins TRBV7-9 to TRBJ2-7; 10 bases in the middle match TRBD1. The DNA sequence is TGTGCCAGCAGTCGGACAGGGGGGAGCTCCTACGAGCAGTACTTC. Its translation reads: CASSRTGGSSYEQYF.